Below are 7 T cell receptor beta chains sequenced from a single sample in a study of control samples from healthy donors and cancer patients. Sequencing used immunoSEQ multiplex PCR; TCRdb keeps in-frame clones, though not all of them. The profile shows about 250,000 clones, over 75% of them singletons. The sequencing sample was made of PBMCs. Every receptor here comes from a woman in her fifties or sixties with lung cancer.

The CDR3, as DNA: TGCGCCAGCAGCCAAGTCCGCTTAAGGGGCCTTGGAAACACCATATATTTT. This encodes CASSQVRLRGLGNTIYF. The chain joins TRBV4-1 to TRBJ1-3; the D gene is possibly TRBD1 (5 bases). Germline CDR1 and CDR2: MGHRA and YSYEKL. There are 17 residues in the CDR3. V shed 1 base and J shed 3 bases, with 16 bases lying between them.

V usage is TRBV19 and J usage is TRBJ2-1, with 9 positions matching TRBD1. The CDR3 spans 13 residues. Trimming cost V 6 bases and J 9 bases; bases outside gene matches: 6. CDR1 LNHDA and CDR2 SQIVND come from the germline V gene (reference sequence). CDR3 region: CASRGTGSGEQFF. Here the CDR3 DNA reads TGTGCCAGTAGGGGGACAGGGTCGGGTGAGCAGTTCTTC.

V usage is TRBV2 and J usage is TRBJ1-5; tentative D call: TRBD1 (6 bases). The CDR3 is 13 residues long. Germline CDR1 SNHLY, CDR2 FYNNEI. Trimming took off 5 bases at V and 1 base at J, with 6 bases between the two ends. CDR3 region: CASSTGSNQPQHF. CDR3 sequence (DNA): TGTGCCAGCAGTACAGGGAGCAATCAGCCCCAGCATTTT.

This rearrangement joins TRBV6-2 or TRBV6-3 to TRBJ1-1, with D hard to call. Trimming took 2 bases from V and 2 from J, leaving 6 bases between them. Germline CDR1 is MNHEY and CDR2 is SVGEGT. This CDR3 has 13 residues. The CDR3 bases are TGTGCCAGCAGTTACAACAGCAACACTGAAGCTTTCTTT. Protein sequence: CASSYNSNTEAFF.

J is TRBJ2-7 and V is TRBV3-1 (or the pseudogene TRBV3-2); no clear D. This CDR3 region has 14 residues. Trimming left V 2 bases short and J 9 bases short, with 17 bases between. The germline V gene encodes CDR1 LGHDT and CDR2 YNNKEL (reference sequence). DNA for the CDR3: TGTGCCAGCAGCCAAAGTTTGGTGGCGTGGGGGCAGTACTTC. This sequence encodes CASSQSLVAWGQYF.

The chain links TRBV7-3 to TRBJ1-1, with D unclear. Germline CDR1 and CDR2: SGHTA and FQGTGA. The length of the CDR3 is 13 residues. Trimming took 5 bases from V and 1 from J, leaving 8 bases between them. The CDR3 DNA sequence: TGTGCCAGCAGCCCCAACACGAACACTGAAGCTTTCTTT. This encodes CASSPNTNTEAFF.

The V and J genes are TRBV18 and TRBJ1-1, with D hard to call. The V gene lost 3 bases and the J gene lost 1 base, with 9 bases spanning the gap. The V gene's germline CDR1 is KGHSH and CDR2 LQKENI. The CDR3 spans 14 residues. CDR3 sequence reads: CASSPQAGNTEAFF. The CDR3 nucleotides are TGTGCCAGCTCACCCCAAGCGGGGAACACTGAAGCTTTCTTT.